This record concerns one TCR beta chain sequence. These data originate in a study of blood T cell repertoires in COVID-19. Study at large: From T cells, B-cell-depleted T cells, or PBMCs came the material, which was cDNA or gDNA.

Using immunoSEQ multiplex PCR, the repertoire was profiled, and TCRdb retains in-frame clones only, with some absent. This repertoire shows about 220,000 clones, approximately 82% found once; its top ten account for less than 4%. This CDR3 has 16 amino acids. Germline CDR1 LGHNA, CDR2 YNFKEQ. Trimming stripped 0 bases from V and 2 bases from J, with 11 bases between. Sample: peripheral blood. The TCR comes from an elderly woman with acute or convalescent COVID-19. The chain recombines TRBV4-2 with TRBJ1-3; no definite D call. CDR3 DNA sequence: TGTGCCAGCAGCCAAGAGTTCCAGCGGCCTGGAAACACCATATATTTT. This gives the protein CASSQEFQRPGNTIYF.